This T cell receptor (beta chain) was obtained from a study of shared clonotypes between healthy human individuals. The CDR3 is made up of 14 amino acids. V was shortened by 2 bases and J by 1 base, with 8 bases between the two germline ends. Germline assignment: CDR1 SGHDN and CDR2 FVKESK. Measured with immunoSEQ multiplex PCR; TCRdb has only the in-frame clones, and not every one. The table lists hundreds of thousands of clones, approximately 73% of them singletons. The TCR sequence derives from a woman in her 30s in good health. Sequencing input: memory CD4+ T cells sorted from blood. This sample's subset: CD45RA-negative fraction. The gene calls are TRBV14 and TRBJ1-1; D possibly corresponds to TRBD1 (5 bases). CDR3 sequence reads: CASSQRGRNTEAFF. The CDR3 DNA reads TGTGCCAGCAGCCAAAGGGGTCGGAACACTGAAGCTTTCTTT.